A single sample is the source of the 28 T cell receptor beta chains below, sequenced in a study of T cell repertoires in cytomegalovirus infection. TCRdb used MiXCR to reprocess the reads, holding one entry per CDR3 protein. The sample consists of about 530,000 distinct CDR3 sequences, about 26% of them appearing once. Sample: PBMCs. These receptors were taken from a human donor in good health (CMV status not recorded). Some clones in this sample may be carry-over from other donors' samples.

This clonotype occurred a few times. V is TRBV14 and J is TRBJ2-7; D possibly uses TRBD1 or TRBD2 (5 bases each). CDR3 size: 16 residues. V lost 4 bases and J lost 2, with 18 bases in between. The germline CDR1 and CDR2 sequences are SGHDN and FVKESK. Written as DNA, the CDR3 is TGTGCCAGCAGCCCGATTCCGGGGCGGAAGACCTACGAGCAGTACTTC. It is translated as CASSPIPGRKTYEQYF.

The chain couples TRBV19 to TRBJ1-2; D is possibly TRBD1 (6 bases). This CDR3 spans 14 amino acids. The germline V and J ends were trimmed by 2 bases and 4 bases, with 11 bases remaining between them. Per the germline V gene, CDR1 is LNHDA and CDR2 is SQIVND (reference sequence). CDR3 loop: CASSIPQGPYGYTF. Written as DNA, the CDR3 is TGTGCCAGTAGTATACCGCAGGGGCCCTATGGCTACACCTTC.

This sequence joins TRBV7-9 and TRBJ2-5; 7 bases map to TRBD2. From germline, CDR1 is SEHNR and CDR2 FQNEAQ (reference sequence). J lost 5 bases, V lost 1 base, and 7 bases had no gene match. This CDR3 has 15 amino acids. DNA for the CDR3: TGTGCCAGCAGCTTAGGAGGCGGGAGTGTGGAGACCCAGTACTTC. This encodes CASSLGGGSVETQYF.

This clonotype was counted a few times. The CDR3 sequence is CASSLAWTGVVFF. The CDR3 DNA is TGTGCCAGCAGCTTAGCTTGGACAGGGGTGGTGTTTTTT. V is TRBV7-2 and J is TRBJ1-4, with 9 bases identical to TRBD1. The CDR3 sequence is 13 residues long. V dropped 0 bases and J dropped 15; count of bases not matched to a gene: 5. Per the germline V gene, CDR1 is SGHTA and CDR2 is FQGNSA. Full variable domain (rest looked up from reference TRBV7-2 and TRBJ1-4): GAGVSQSPSNKVTEKGKDVELRCDPISGHTALYWYRQSLGQGLEFLIYFQGNSAPDKSGLPSDRFSAERTGGSVSTLTIQRTQQEDSAVYLCASSLAWTGVVFFGSGTQLSVL.

This clonotype occurred many times. The chain carries TRBV7-2 and TRBJ2-3; no definite D call. There are 12 residues in the CDR3. Trimming took off 1 base at V and 3 bases at J, with 2 bases between the two ends. Germline V gene lookup returns CDR1 SGHTA and CDR2 FQGNSA. This chain's CDR3 is CASSLGTDTQYF. CDR3 in DNA: TGTGCCAGCAGCTTAGGGACAGATACGCAGTATTTT.

The chain recombines TRBV24-1 with TRBJ2-5; possibly TRBD1 for D (5 bases). Germline CDR1 reads KGHDR; CDR2 reads SFDVKD. V shed 3 bases and J shed 0 bases, with 7 bases lying between them. The CDR3 sequence is 14 residues long. CDR3 sequence: CATSDMDNQETQYF. CDR3 nucleotide sequence: TGTGCCACCAGTGATATGGACAACCAAGAGACCCAGTACTTC.

This clonotype was counted a few times. The chain uses TRBV7-9 and TRBJ2-7; 7 bases line up with TRBD2. This CDR3 comprises 15 residues. CDR1 and CDR2 from the germline V gene are SEHNR and FQNEAQ (reference sequence). The J segment lost 6 bases and the V segment lost 2 bases, leaving 10 bases of the junction unmatched. CDR3 nucleotide sequence: TGTGCCAGCAGCTTAATCGTCGGCGGGAGCGGCGAGCAGTACTTC. As protein: CASSLIVGGSGEQYF.

At least ten counts were recorded for this clonotype. This chain joins TRBV11-3 and TRBJ2-2; 7 nucleotides align to TRBD1. Germline V gene lookup returns CDR1 SGHNT and CDR2 YENEEA. The CDR3 sequence is 16 residues long. The V segment lost 2 bases and the J segment 1 base; nucleotides outside the gene matches: 4. The CDR3, as DNA: TGTGCCAGCAGCTTATTAGGACAGGTGAACACCGGGGAGCTGTTTTTT. The encoded protein is CASSLLGQVNTGELFF.

The chain uses TRBV2 and TRBJ2-5, with 11 bases lining up with TRBD2. The CDR3 runs to 15 residues. Germline CDR1 and CDR2: SNHLY and FYNNEI. The trim removed 4 bases at V and 5 bases at J, leaving 6 bases unmatched. The DNA of the CDR3 is TGTGCCAGCAGTGTAGCGGGAGGGCCTCTCGAGACCCAGTACTTC. Protein sequence: CASSVAGGPLETQYF. Combining the CDR3 with reference TRBV2 and TRBJ2-5 gives the whole variable domain EPEVTQTPSHQVTQMGQEVILRCVPISNHLYFYWYRQILGQKVEFLVSFYNNEISEKSEIFDDQFSVERPDGSNFTLKIRSTKLEDSAMYFCASSVAGGPLETQYFGPGTRLLVL.

V usage is TRBV6-5 and J usage is TRBJ1-2; maybe TRBD1 (6 bases). The CDR3 contains 14 residues. V gave up 6 bases and J gave up 8 bases, with 19 bases separating them. CDR1 and CDR2 from the germline V gene are MNHEY and SVGAGI. The CDR3 protein is CASRKNGPDSGYTF. The CDR3, as DNA: TGTGCCAGCAGAAAAAACGGGCCGGACAGCGGCTACACCTTC.

This clonotype was seen repeatedly, ten times or more. V and J are TRBV7-2 and TRBJ2-2, with D uncertain. Germline V gives CDR1 SGHTA, CDR2 FQGNSA. This CDR3 spans 14 amino acids. Trimming removed 2 bases from V and 1 base from J, with 5 bases in between. The CDR3 DNA sequence: TGTGCCAGCAGCTTAAATGTGAACACCGGGGAGCTGTTTTTT. It is translated as CASSLNVNTGELFF.

This clonotype turned up a few times. This chain uses TRBV12-3 or TRBV12-4 with TRBJ2-1, with 7 bases fitting TRBD2. Trimming took 2 bases from V and 0 from J; bases not matched to a gene: 1. The CDR3 covers 15 residues. This CDR3 is CASSLSGVSYNEQFF. The CDR3 DNA reads as TGTGCCAGCAGTTTAAGCGGGGTCTCCTACAATGAGCAGTTCTTC.

This clonotype was seen a handful of times. The J gene is TRBJ1-5, the V gene TRBV24-1; TRBD1 aligns across 8 bases. The CDR3 is 15 amino acids. V lost 5 bases and J lost 2; bases outside the gene matches: 4. Germline loops: CDR1 KGHDR, CDR2 SFDVKD. This CDR3 reads CATSARGLGNQPQHF. The CDR3 nucleotides are TGTGCCACCAGTGCCAGGGGGCTTGGCAATCAGCCCCAGCATTTT.

Ten or more counts support this clonotype. This chain uses TRBV7-3 with TRBJ2-1; the match to TRBD2 covers 12 bases. The V and J ends lost 6 bases and 8 bases, in that order; junction bases with no gene match: 11. The germline gives CDR1 SGHTA, CDR2 FQGTGA. This CDR3 region has 16 residues. The CDR3 DNA follows: TGTGCCAGCAGTTCGCTAGCGGGAGGGCTGAGCGATGAGCAGTTCTTC. Its translation is CASSSLAGGLSDEQFF.

This clonotype turned up a few times. The V call is TRBV19, the J call TRBJ2-1; weak D call: TRBD2 (5 bases). CDR1 LNHDA and CDR2 SQIVND come from the germline V gene (reference sequence). This CDR3 has 14 residues. Trimming pared 5 bases from V and 9 bases from J, leaving 17 bases between. For the CDR3, the DNA is TGTGCCAGTAGTCCGGGGATACATCGCGGTGAGCAGTTCTTC. It yields the protein CASSPGIHRGEQFF. Complete variable domain (other parts from reference TRBV19 and TRBJ2-1): DGGITQSPKYLFRKEGQNVTLSCEQNLNHDAMYWYRQDPGQGLRLIYYSQIVNDFQKGDIAEGYSVSREKKESFPLTVTSAQKNPTAFYLCASSPGIHRGEQFFGPGTRLTVL.

The J gene is TRBJ2-6, the V gene TRBV6-2 or TRBV6-3; TRBD1 aligns across 8 bases. The CDR3 has 17 amino acids. Germline V gives CDR1 MNHEY, CDR2 SVGEGT. The V gene end was trimmed by 2 bases and the J gene end by 1 base; junction bases not matched to a gene: 4. CDR3 DNA: TGTGCCAGCAGTTACCCCACAGGGGGGTCTGGGGCCAACGTCCTGACTTTC. Encoded protein: CASSYPTGGSGANVLTF.

The chain uses TRBV19 and TRBJ1-5; D is perhaps TRBD1 (6 bases). Germline CDR1 and CDR2: LNHDA and SQIVND (reference sequence). V shed 5 bases and J shed 0 bases, with 17 bases lying between them. The CDR3 sequence is 17 residues long. In DNA form, the CDR3 reads TGTGCCAGTAGTGGGACTTTGGACAGTTATAGCAATCAGCCCCAGCATTTT. Amino acids: CASSGTLDSYSNQPQHF.

This clonotype was seen only a few times. CDR3 bases: TGTGCCAGCACCACCTTACCGGGACAGGGTCGAGATACGCAGTATTTT. Its translation is CASTTLPGQGRDTQYF. V gene TRBV27 combines with J gene TRBJ2-3; the match to TRBD1 covers 9 bases. The CDR3 consists of 16 residues. The germline V gene has CDR1 MNHEY and CDR2 SMNVEV (reference sequence). V was pared by 7 bases and J by 5 bases, with 13 bases of the junction left unmatched.

In this sample, this clonotype turned up many times. J is TRBJ2-1 and V is TRBV7-2, with 13 bases aligning to TRBD2. CDR1 is SGHTA and CDR2 is FQGNSA in the germline V gene. The V and J ends lost 4 bases and 10 bases, in that order; junction bases with no gene match: 1. The CDR3 runs 13 residues. In nucleotides, the CDR3 is TGTGCCAGCAGCTGGGGACTAGCGGGAGAGCAGTTCTTC. It translates to CASSWGLAGEQFF.

V and J are TRBV12-3 or TRBV12-4 and TRBJ1-4; D remains unclear. The V and J ends lost 3 bases and 0 bases respectively, with 5 bases between them. CDR3 length: 14 residues. CDR3 nucleotides: TGTGCCAGCAGTTTTGACACAACTAATGAAAAACTGTTTTTT. It encodes CASSFDTTNEKLFF.

The chain has TRBV7-2 and TRBJ2-7; D remains ambiguous. V was cut by 2 bases and J by 1 base, with 12 bases left in between. This CDR3 contains 15 residues. Looked up from germline, CDR1 is SGHTA and CDR2 is FQGNSA. The CDR3 DNA sequence: TGTGCCAGCAGCTTAATGGCCCAGCAATCCTACGAGCAGTACTTC. Protein: CASSLMAQQSYEQYF.

This clonotype showed up many times. V gene TRBV7-8 combines with J gene TRBJ1-4; D is unresolved. Trimming took off 4 bases at V and 2 bases at J, with 11 bases between the two ends. The CDR3 runs 15 residues. The germline gives CDR1 SGHVS, CDR2 FQNEAQ. Here the CDR3 reads CASSSLPRTNEKLFF. As DNA, the CDR3 is TGTGCCAGCAGCTCGCTCCCCCGGACTAATGAAAAACTGTTTTTT.

The V gene is TRBV2, the J gene TRBJ1-6; the match to TRBD1 covers 7 bases. V gave up 8 bases and J gave up 7 bases; unmatched junction bases: 5. This CDR3 has 13 amino acids. The germline gives CDR1 SNHLY, CDR2 FYNNEI. The CDR3 nucleotides read TGTGCCAGCGAGGGACAGCTAAATTCACCCCTCCACTTT. Amino acid sequence: CASEGQLNSPLHF. Complete variable domain (other parts from reference TRBV2 and TRBJ1-6): EPEVTQTPSHQVTQMGQEVILRCVPISNHLYFYWYRQILGQKVEFLVSFYNNEISEKSEIFDDQFSVERPDGSNFTLKIRSTKLEDSAMYFCASEGQLNSPLHFGNGTRLTVT.

The rearrangement joins TRBV2 to TRBJ2-1; 8 bases fit TRBD2. The germline gives CDR1 SNHLY, CDR2 FYNNEI. The CDR3 is made up of 14 amino acids. V was pared by 6 bases and J by 7 bases, with 8 bases of the junction left unmatched. In DNA, the CDR3 is TGTGCCAGCAGATCAAGCGGGAGTAGGAATGAGCAGTTCTTC. Its protein is CASRSSGSRNEQFF.

The CDR3 reads CDTSWGFGTEAFF. The CDR3 bases are TGTGACACCAGCTGGGGGTTTGGGACTGAAGCTTTCTTT. The chain recombines TRBV6-5 with TRBJ1-1; TRBD1 is a possible D gene (5 bases). The CDR3 extends over 13 amino acids. Germline assignment: CDR1 MNHEY and CDR2 SVGAGI.

J is TRBJ2-3 and V is TRBV7-2; 13 bases agree with TRBD2. CDR3 size: 20 residues. V lost 5 bases and J lost 5; bases outside the gene matches: 19. Germline V CDR1 and CDR2: SGHTA, FQGNSA. CDR3 sequence reads: CASSRRGGATSGRGLDTQYF. The CDR3 DNA reads TGTGCCAGCAGCCGGCGCGGGGGCGCAACTAGCGGGAGGGGTTTAGATACGCAGTATTTT.

The chain links TRBV27 to TRBJ1-1; D is undetermined. CDR1 is MNHEY and CDR2 is SMNVEV in the germline V gene (reference sequence). The ends were cut back, 5 bases at V and 3 bases at J, with 7 bases in the middle. The CDR3 spans 12 residues. CDR3 sequence (DNA): TGTGCCAGCAGTAAGGCCCACACTGAAGCTTTCTTT. Amino acids: CASSKAHTEAFF.

The chain couples TRBV28 to TRBJ2-7; D is possibly TRBD1 (5 bases). The length of the CDR3 is 14 residues. V was clipped by 1 base and J by 4 bases, with 11 bases between them. Germline CDR1 reads MDHEN; CDR2 reads SYDVKM. Here the CDR3 reads CASSLSGPFYEQYF. In nucleotides, the CDR3 is TGTGCCAGCAGTTTATCAGGGCCTTTTTACGAGCAGTACTTC.